The 12 T cell receptor beta chains presented below share a single source sample, sequenced in a study of CD8+ T cells in alopecia areata. Sequencing relied on a cDNA template that was reverse transcribed from extracted RNA. The assay was immunoSEQ multiplex PCR, and TCRdb's table has in-frame clones only and misses some. The top ten hold 12% of the sample, which has 90,000 to 130,000 clones, approximately 54% seen once. Treatment indicated: oral pan-JAK inhibitor, 5-10 mg twice daily. The material sequenced was CD8+ T cells sorted from blood, taken at week 24, from a patient treated with tofacitinib. The receptor set was obtained from a human donor with alopecia areata.

This clone has a handful of counts. This chain joins TRBV5-6 and TRBJ2-7, with 10 bases aligning to TRBD1. Looked up from germline, CDR1 is SGHDT and CDR2 is YYEEEE. Trimming took 4 bases from V and 5 from J; bases not matched to a gene: 6. The CDR3 consists of 14 residues. CDR3 sequence (DNA): TGTGCCAGCAGCGCCGGACAGGGGGAAGACGAGCAGTACTTC. It encodes CASSAGQGEDEQYF.

This clone was recorded only once. V is TRBV4-1 and J is TRBJ2-5; 8 nucleotides match TRBD2. This CDR3 spans 12 amino acids. Germline loops: CDR1 MGHRA, CDR2 YSYEKL. V was pared by 2 bases and J by 11 bases, with 4 bases of the junction left unmatched. The CDR3 loop reads CASSQFGTSQYF. CDR3 bases: TGCGCCAGCAGCCAATTTGGGACTAGTCAGTACTTC.

The chain combines TRBV15 with TRBJ1-6; D gene ambiguous. The germline CDR1 and CDR2 sequences are LNHNV and YYDKDF (reference sequence). V was shortened by 0 bases and J by 13 bases, with 10 bases between the two germline ends. The CDR3 is made up of 13 amino acids. CDR3 nucleotides: TGTGCCACCAGCAGAGATCGGGCCCATCCCCTCCACTTT. Its translation is CATSRDRAHPLHF.

V is TRBV29-1 and J is TRBJ1-2, with D possibly matching TRBD1 (6 bases). This CDR3 has 13 amino acids. Trimming pared 4 bases from V and 6 bases from J, leaving 15 bases between. Germline lookup yields CDR1 SQVTM and CDR2 ANQGSEA. The CDR3 here is CSVVGYRVDGYTF. In nucleotides, the CDR3 is TGCAGCGTTGTAGGATACAGGGTAGATGGCTACACCTTC.

V usage is TRBV25-1 and J usage is TRBJ2-6, with D possibly being TRBD1 (6 bases). Germline CDR1 MGHDK, CDR2 SYGVNS. This CDR3 comprises 13 residues. V gave up 9 bases and J gave up 2 bases, with 8 bases separating them. CDR3 loop: CASQGTGANVLTF. In DNA form, the CDR3 reads TGTGCCAGTCAGGGGACTGGGGCCAACGTCCTGACTTTC.

The chain employs TRBV2 and TRBJ2-3; 10 nucleotides agree with TRBD2. Germline V gene lookup returns CDR1 SNHLY and CDR2 FYNNEI. The length of the CDR3 is 13 residues. The trim removed 6 bases at V and 5 bases at J, leaving 2 bases unmatched. In nucleotides, the CDR3 is TGTGCCAGCAGCCTAGCGGGGGAAGATACGCAGTATTTT. Translated, it gives CASSLAGEDTQYF.

J is TRBJ1-1 and V is TRBV4-1, with D possibly TRBD1 on 5 matching bases. Germline-derived CDR1 and CDR2 are MGHRA and YSYEKL. V shed 5 bases and J shed 2 bases, with 9 bases lying between them. The CDR3 extends over 13 amino acids. CDR3 in DNA: TGCGCCAGCAGCTGGGACTTAAACACTGAAGCTTTCTTT. Its protein product is CASSWDLNTEAFF.

V usage is TRBV18 and J usage is TRBJ1-1; tentatively, D is TRBD1 (6 bases). CDR1 and CDR2 (germline): KGHSH, LQKENI. V lost 3 bases and J lost 5, with 7 bases in between. CDR3 length: 12 amino acids. The CDR3, as DNA: TGTGCCAGCTCACCCGGACAGACTGAAGCTTTCTTT. Amino acids: CASSPGQTEAFF.

This clone was seen only a few times. This sequence joins TRBV7-9 and TRBJ2-2; 8 bases are shared with TRBD1. Trimming at V came to 5 bases and at J to 0 bases, leaving 8 bases not matched to a gene. CDR3 length: 17 amino acids. The germline gives CDR1 SEHNR, CDR2 FQNEAQ (reference sequence). The CDR3 DNA reads TGTGCCAGCAGCCACGACAGGGGAGTAGCGAACACCGGGGAGCTGTTTTTT. This translates into CASSHDRGVANTGELFF.

The rearrangement links TRBV27 to TRBJ1-4; weak D call: TRBD1 (6 bases). Between the trimmed V and J ends, which lost 5 bases and 17 bases, there was a span of 12 bases. The germline V gene encodes CDR1 MNHEY and CDR2 SMNVEV (reference sequence). The CDR3 length is 10 residues. DNA of the CDR3: TGTGCCAGCAGTGCGCGGGACAATTTTTTT. Its protein product is CASSARDNFF.

This chain connects TRBV2 to TRBJ1-5; D may be TRBD1 (5 bases). The CDR3 runs to 18 residues. Trimming cost V 3 bases and J 0 bases, with 18 bases left between them. Germline V gives CDR1 SNHLY, CDR2 FYNNEI. The CDR3 here is CASSDVTSQGDSNQPQHF. The CDR3 nucleotides read TGTGCCAGCAGTGACGTTACTTCCCAGGGAGATAGCAATCAGCCCCAGCATTTT.

This clone appeared a few times. This sequence joins TRBV18 and TRBJ2-1; TRBD1 matches at 7 bases. This CDR3 has 14 residues. Germline CDR1 is KGHSH and CDR2 is LQKENI. Losses at the gene ends were 6 bases for V and 6 bases for J; bases not matched to a gene: 8. The CDR3 spells CASSLSTGSNEQFF. The CDR3 DNA follows: TGTGCCAGCTCGTTATCGACAGGGTCCAATGAGCAGTTCTTC.